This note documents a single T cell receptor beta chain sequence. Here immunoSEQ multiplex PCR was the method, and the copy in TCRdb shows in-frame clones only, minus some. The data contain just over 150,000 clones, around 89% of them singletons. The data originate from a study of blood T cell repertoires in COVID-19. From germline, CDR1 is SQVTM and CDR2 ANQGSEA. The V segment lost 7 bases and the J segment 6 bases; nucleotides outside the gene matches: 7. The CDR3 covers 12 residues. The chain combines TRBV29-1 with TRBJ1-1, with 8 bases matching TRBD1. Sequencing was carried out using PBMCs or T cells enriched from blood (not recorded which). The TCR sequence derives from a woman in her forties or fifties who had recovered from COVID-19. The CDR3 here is CSADDRGAEAFF. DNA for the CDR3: TGCAGCGCCGACGACAGGGGCGCTGAAGCTTTCTTT.